The clone carrying this T cell receptor (beta chain) was recorded a few times. Its antigen is as yet unknown. This record belongs to a study of glioma-infiltrating T cells. Study-wide points: Tissue-blood divergence was below expectation in non-neoplastic patients, above in gliomas. Very few CDR3 sequences were shared between tissue and blood.

TCR alpha and beta CDR3 regions were amplified from RNA using iRepertoire nested multiplex PCR. Input was roughly 95-450 ng of tissue mRNA or PBMC total RNA. MiXCR, run by TCRdb on the multiplex PCR reads, gives a single entry per CDR3 protein. The table lists under 200,000 distinct CDR3 sequences, about 47% of them singletons, with around 5% in the top ten. This CDR3 region has 13 residues. With 4 bases removed from V and 4 bases from J, the gap between germline ends came to 10 bases. This chain uses TRBV12-3 or TRBV12-4 with TRBJ1-2, with a possible D match to TRBD1 (5 bases). The sample taken for sequencing was glioma tissue, nonneoplastic brain tissue, or PBMCs (not recorded which). This sequence originates from a human donor with low-grade glioma or glioblastoma, undergoing nonglioma brain surgery, or in good health (not recorded which). For the CDR3, the DNA is TGTGCCAGCAGTTCTAGTGGGGGCTATGGCTACACCTTC. Translation: CASSSSGGYGYTF.